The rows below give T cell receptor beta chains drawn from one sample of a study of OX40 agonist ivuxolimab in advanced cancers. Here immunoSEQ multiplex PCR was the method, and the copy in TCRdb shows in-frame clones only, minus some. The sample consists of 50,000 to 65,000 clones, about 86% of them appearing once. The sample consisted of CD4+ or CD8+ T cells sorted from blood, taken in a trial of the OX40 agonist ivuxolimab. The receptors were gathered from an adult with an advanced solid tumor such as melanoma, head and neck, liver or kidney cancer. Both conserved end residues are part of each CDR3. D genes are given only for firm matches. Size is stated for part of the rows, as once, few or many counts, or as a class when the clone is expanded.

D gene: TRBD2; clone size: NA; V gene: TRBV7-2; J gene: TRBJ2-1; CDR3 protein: CASSSLGLAGGRYNEQFF; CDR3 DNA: TGTGCCAGCAGCTCCCTAGGACTAGCGGGGGGGCGCTACAATGAGCAGTTCTTC
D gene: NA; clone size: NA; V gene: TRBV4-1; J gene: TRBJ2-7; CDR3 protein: CASSQDVGASYEQYF; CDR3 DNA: TGCGCCAGCAGCCAAGATGTCGGAGCTTCCTACGAGCAGTACTTC
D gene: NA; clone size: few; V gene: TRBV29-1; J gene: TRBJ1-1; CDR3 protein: CSVAEGGRGREAFF; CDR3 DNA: TGCAGCGTTGCTGAAGGGGGGCGAGGCCGTGAAGCTTTCTTT
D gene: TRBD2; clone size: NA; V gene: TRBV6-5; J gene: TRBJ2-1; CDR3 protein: CASSYFAGGRREQFF; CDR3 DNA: TGTGCCAGCAGTTACTTTGCGGGAGGCCGTCGTGAGCAGTTCTTC
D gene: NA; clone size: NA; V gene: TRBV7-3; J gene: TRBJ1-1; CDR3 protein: CASSQGGGLGTEAFF; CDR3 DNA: TGTGCCAGCAGCCAAGGGGGAGGGTTGGGGACTGAAGCTTTCTTT
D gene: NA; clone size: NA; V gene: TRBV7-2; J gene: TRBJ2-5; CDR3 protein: CASRTDSRASKTQYF; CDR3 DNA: TGTGCCAGCAGGACCGATAGCCGGGCCAGCAAGACCCAGTACTTC
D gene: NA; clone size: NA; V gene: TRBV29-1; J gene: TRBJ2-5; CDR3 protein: CSVVSGSQETQYF; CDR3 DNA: TGCAGCGTTGTGTCCGGGTCACAAGAGACCCAGTACTTC
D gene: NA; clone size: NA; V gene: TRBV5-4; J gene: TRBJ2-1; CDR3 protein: CASSLVGTTYNEQFF; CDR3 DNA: TGTGCCAGCAGCTTGGTTGGGACGACCTACAATGAGCAGTTCTTC
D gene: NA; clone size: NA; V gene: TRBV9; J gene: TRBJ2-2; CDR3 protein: CASSVTGITTGELFF; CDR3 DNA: TGTGCCAGCAGCGTAACAGGGATCACAACCGGGGAGCTGTTTTTT
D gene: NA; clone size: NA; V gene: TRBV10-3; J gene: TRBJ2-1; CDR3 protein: CAISESYGSSYNEQFF; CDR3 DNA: TGTGCCATCAGTGAGTCATACGGGAGCTCCTACAATGAGCAGTTCTTC
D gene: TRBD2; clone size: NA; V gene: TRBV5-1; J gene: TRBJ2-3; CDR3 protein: CASSSAGLYTDTQYF; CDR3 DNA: TGCGCCAGCAGCTCCGCGGGACTATACACAGATACGCAGTATTTT
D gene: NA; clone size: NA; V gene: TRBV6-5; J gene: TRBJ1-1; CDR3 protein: CASSYYSQGMNTEAFF; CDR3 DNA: TGTGCCAGCAGTTACTACTCCCAGGGGATGAACACTGAAGCTTTCTTT
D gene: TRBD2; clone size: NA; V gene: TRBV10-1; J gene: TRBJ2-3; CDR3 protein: CASSTPSAGAKTDTQYF; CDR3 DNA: TGCGCCAGCAGCACACCTTCTGCGGGAGCTAAGACAGATACGCAGTATTTT
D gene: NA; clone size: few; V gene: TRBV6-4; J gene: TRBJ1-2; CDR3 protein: CASSDGGIYGYTF; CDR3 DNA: TGTGCCAGCAGTGACGGAGGGATCTATGGCTACACCTTC
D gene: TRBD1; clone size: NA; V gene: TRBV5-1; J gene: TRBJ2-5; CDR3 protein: CASSPGTATETQYF; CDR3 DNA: TGCGCCAGCAGCCCAGGGACAGCAACAGAGACCCAGTACTTC
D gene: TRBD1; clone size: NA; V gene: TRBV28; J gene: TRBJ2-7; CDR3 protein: CASSSLGTGGNEQYF; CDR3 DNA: TGTGCCAGCAGTTCCTTAGGGACAGGGGGCAACGAGCAGTACTTC
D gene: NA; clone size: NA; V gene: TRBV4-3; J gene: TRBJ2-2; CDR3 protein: CASSQGWDTGELFF; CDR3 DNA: TGCGCCAGCAGCCAAGGGTGGGACACCGGGGAGCTGTTTTTT
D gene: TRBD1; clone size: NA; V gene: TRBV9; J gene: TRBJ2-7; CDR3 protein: CASSVGAGGDEQYF; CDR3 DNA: TGTGCCAGCAGCGTAGGGGCAGGGGGCGACGAGCAGTACTTC
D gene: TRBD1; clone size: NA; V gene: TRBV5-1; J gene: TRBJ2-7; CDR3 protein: CASSLQGFLSEQYF; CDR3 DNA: TGCGCCAGCAGTCTACAGGGGTTTCTATCCGAGCAGTACTTC